Sequencing of this TCR beta chain was carried out in a study of identical twins. General study findings and limits: Beta clonotypes that were abundant in cord blood contained fewer insertions, a pattern absent from memory repertoires. Twins shared out-of-frame alpha sequences with excess low generation probability.

Germline V gene data show CDR1 as SGHDT and CDR2 as YYEEEE. CDR3 size: 14 residues. Trimming left V 4 bases short and J 6 bases short, with 17 bases between. Only a few counts were recorded for this clonotype. Its antigen remains unknown. MiXCR was run by TCRdb on the 5' RACE reads, yielding one entry per CDR3 protein. Of about 500,000 distinct CDR3 sequences detected, roughly an eighth appear once; the ten largest clones hold approximately 0.98%. Another study also made use of these data, one on yellow fever vaccine responses in identical twins. That paper notes: Each twin's T cell response to the vaccine was reported to look partly convergent and partly personalized.

The TCR originated in a woman aged 18-35 years in good health. The sample taken for sequencing was CD4+ T cells sorted from blood. J is TRBJ2-7 and V is TRBV5-6; no clear D gene. CDR3 in DNA: TGTGCCAGCAGCGGCCAAAAGGCCATAACCGAGCAGTACTTC. Its protein product is CASSGQKAITEQYF.